These 6 T cell receptor beta chains were all obtained from the same sample, sequenced in a study of blood T cell repertoires in COVID-19. Profiled with immunoSEQ multiplex PCR; TCRdb holds only in-frame clones, not every one. The repertoire holds 150,000 to 200,000 clones, with roughly 94% as singletons. The sequencing sample was made of peripheral blood. Receptor source: a man aged 30-40 years with COVID-19, enrolled during active disease.

The chain combines TRBV3-1 (or the pseudogene TRBV3-2) with TRBJ1-3; unclear D gene. The length of the CDR3 is 16 residues. Trimming stripped 0 bases from V and 0 bases from J, with 9 bases between. Per germline, CDR1 LGHDT and CDR2 YNNKEL (reference sequence). The CDR3 reads CASSQDSTVSGNTIYF. DNA for the CDR3: TGTGCCAGCAGCCAAGATAGCACGGTCTCTGGAAACACCATATATTTT.

This clone was detected only once. The CDR3 protein is CASSPAGGTTNEKLFF. CDR3 in DNA: TGTGCCAGCAGCCCAGCGGGAGGAACAACTAATGAAAAACTGTTTTTT. The rearrangement links TRBV9 to TRBJ1-4; no definite D call. Germline V gene data show CDR1 as SGDLS and CDR2 as YYNGEE. The CDR3 has 16 amino acids. V was trimmed by 4 bases and J by 0 bases, leaving 13 bases between them.

This rearrangement joins TRBV14 to TRBJ2-7, with D hard to call. The length of the CDR3 is 11 residues. CDR1 SGHDN and CDR2 FVKESK come from the germline V gene. The germline V and J ends were trimmed by 1 base and 6 bases, with 4 bases remaining between them. DNA of the CDR3: TGTGCCAGCAGCCAAGTATGCGAGCAGTACTTC. This encodes CASSQVCEQYF.

The count of this clone is one. The J gene is TRBJ2-2, the V gene TRBV5-1, with 10 bases fitting TRBD1. The V segment lost 4 bases and the J segment 4 bases; nucleotides outside the gene matches: 7. CDR1 is SGHRS, CDR2 YFSETQ, per germline. This CDR3 spans 16 amino acids. CDR3 DNA: TGCGCCAGCAGCACGACAGGGGGCCAGAGCACCGGGGAGCTGTTTTTT. This encodes CASSTTGGQSTGELFF. Full variable domain (outside the CDR3, taken from reference TRBV5-1 and TRBJ2-2): KAGVTQTPRYLIKTRGQQVTLSCSPISGHRSVSWYQQTPGQGLQFLFEYFSETQRNKGNFPGRFSGRQFSNSRSEMNVSTLELGDSALYLCASSTTGGQSTGELFFGEGSRLTVL.

The V call is TRBV9, the J call TRBJ1-6, with 10 positions matching TRBD1. V lost 3 bases and J lost 2; bases outside the gene matches: 8. This CDR3 spans 18 amino acids. Germline CDR1 and CDR2: SGDLS and YYNGEE. In DNA form, the CDR3 reads TGTGCCAGCAGCGCAGACAGGGGGCGCGGGACCTATAATTCACCCCTCCACTTT. Its protein is CASSADRGRGTYNSPLHF.

The genes are TRBV20-1 and TRBJ2-7; 7 bases align to TRBD1. Germline V gives CDR1 DFQATT, CDR2 SNEGSKA (reference sequence). This CDR3 contains 15 residues. Trimming removed 3 bases from V and 6 bases from J; junction bases left unmatched: 14. CDR3 DNA: TGCAGTGCTAGTAGCCCAGGGGGTGGTCCTCTCGAGCAGTACTTC. This codes for CSASSPGGGPLEQYF.